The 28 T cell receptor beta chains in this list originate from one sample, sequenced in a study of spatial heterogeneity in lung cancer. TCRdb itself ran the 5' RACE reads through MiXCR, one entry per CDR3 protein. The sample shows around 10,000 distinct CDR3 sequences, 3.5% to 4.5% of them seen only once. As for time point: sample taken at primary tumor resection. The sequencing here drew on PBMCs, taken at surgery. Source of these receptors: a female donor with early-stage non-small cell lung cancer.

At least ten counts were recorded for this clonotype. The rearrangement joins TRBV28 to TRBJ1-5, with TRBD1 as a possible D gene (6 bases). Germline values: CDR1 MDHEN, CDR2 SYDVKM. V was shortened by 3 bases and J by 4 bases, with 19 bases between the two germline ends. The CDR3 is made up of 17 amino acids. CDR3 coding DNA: TGTGCCAGCAGTTTCGGCAGGGGCCGACCAATTAATCAGCCCCAGCATTTT. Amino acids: CASSFGRGRPINQPQHF.

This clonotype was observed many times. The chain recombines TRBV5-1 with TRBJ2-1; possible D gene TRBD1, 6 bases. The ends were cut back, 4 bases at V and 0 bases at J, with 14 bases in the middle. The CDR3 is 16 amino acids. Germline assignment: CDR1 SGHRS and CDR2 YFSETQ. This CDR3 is CASSPGQPSSYNEQFF. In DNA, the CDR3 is TGCGCCAGCAGCCCCGGACAGCCGAGCTCCTACAATGAGCAGTTCTTC. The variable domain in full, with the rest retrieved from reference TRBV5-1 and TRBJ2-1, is KAGVTQTPRYLIKTRGQQVTLSCSPISGHRSVSWYQQTPGQGLQFLFEYFSETQRNKGNFPGRFSGRQFSNSRSEMNVSTLELGDSALYLCASSPGQPSSYNEQFFGPGTRLTVL.

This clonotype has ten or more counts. The CDR3: CASSPTHTEAFF. The CDR3 region has the DNA TGTGCCAGCAGTCCAACCCACACTGAAGCTTTCTTT. V and J are TRBV28 and TRBJ1-1; D is unresolved. The V end lost 5 bases, the J end lost 3 bases, and 7 bases lay between the germline ends. The CDR3 loop spans 12 amino acids. Germline loops: CDR1 MDHEN, CDR2 SYDVKM.

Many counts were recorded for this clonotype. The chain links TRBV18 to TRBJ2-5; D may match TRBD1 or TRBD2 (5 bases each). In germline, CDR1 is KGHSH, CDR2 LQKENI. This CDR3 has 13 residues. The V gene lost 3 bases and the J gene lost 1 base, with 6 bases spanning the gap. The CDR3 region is CASSPGTQETQYF. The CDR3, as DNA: TGTGCCAGCTCACCCGGGACCCAAGAGACCCAGTACTTC. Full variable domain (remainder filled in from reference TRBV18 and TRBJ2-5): NAGVMQNPRHLVRRRGQEARLRCSPMKGHSHVYWYRQLPEEGLKFMVYLQKENIIDESGMPKERFSAEFPKEGPSILRIQQVVRGDSAAYFCASSPGTQETQYFGPGTRLLVL.

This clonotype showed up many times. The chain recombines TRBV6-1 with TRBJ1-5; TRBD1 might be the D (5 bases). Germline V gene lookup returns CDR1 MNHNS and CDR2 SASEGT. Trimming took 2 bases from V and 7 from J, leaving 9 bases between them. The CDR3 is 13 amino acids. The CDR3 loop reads CASSEREGQPQHF. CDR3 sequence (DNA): TGTGCCAGCAGTGAAAGGGAGGGGCAGCCCCAGCATTTT.

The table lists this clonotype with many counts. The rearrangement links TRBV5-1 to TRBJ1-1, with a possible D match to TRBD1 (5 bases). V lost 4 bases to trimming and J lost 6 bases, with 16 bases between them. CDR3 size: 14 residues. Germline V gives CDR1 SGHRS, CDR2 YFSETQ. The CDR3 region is CASSLGGGGPEAFF. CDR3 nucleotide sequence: TGCGCCAGCAGCCTGGGTGGGGGTGGCCCTGAAGCTTTCTTT.

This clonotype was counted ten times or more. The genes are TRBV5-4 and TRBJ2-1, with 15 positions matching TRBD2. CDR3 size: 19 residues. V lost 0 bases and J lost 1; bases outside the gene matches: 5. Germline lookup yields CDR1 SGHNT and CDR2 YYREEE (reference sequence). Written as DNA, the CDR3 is TGTGCCAGCAGCTTGGCCAGGGGACTAGCGGGAGGTTCCTACAATGAGCAGTTCTTC. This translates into CASSLARGLAGGSYNEQFF.

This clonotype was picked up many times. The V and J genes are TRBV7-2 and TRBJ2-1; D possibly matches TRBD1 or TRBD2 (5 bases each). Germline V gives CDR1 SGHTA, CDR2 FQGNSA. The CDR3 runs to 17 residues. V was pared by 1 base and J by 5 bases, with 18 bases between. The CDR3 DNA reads TGTGCCAGCAGCTTAGGGTTGGGGCGGGCGGAAAACAATGAGCAGTTCTTC. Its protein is CASSLGLGRAENNEQFF.

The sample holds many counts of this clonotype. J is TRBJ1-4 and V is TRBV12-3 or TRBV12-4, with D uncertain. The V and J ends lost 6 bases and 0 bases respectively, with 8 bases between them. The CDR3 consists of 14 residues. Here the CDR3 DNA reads TGTGCCAGCAGGGAGTCATCAACTAATGAAAAACTGTTTTTT. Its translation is CASRESSTNEKLFF.

The CDR3 DNA sequence: TGCAGTGTATTGGGCCTTAAGGGTGAGCAGTACTTC. Translation: CSVLGLKGEQYF. The V call is TRBV20-1, the J call TRBJ2-7; D call uncertain. The V end was cut by 7 bases, the J end by 7 bases, with 17 bases between. This CDR3 region has 12 residues. The V gene's germline CDR1 is DFQATT and CDR2 SNEGSKA (reference sequence).

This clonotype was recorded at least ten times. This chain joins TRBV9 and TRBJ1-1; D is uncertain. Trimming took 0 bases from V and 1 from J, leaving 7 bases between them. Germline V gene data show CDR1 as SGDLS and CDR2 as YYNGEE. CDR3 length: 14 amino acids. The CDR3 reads CASSVEQSNTEAFF. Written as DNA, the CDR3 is TGTGCCAGCAGCGTAGAACAGTCGAACACTGAAGCTTTCTTT.

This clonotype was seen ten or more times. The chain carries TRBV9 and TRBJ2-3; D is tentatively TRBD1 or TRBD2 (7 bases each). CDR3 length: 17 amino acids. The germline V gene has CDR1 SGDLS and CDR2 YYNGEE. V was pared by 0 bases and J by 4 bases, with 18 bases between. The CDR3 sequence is CASSVGARQGGADTQYF. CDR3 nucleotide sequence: TGTGCCAGCAGCGTAGGAGCTCGGCAGGGGGGGGCAGATACGCAGTATTTT. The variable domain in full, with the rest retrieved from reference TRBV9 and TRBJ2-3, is DSGVTQTPKHLITATGQRVTLRCSPRSGDLSVYWYQQSLDQGLQFLIQYYNGEERAKGNILERFSAQQFPDLHSELNLSSLELGDSALYFCASSVGARQGGADTQYFGPGTRLTVL.

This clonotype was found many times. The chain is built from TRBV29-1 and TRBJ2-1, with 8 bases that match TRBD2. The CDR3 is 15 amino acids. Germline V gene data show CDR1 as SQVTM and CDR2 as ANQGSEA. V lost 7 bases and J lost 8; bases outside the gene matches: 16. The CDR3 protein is CSAAKAGVGGDEQFF. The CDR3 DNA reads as TGCAGCGCCGCTAAAGCGGGGGTCGGTGGAGATGAGCAGTTCTTC.

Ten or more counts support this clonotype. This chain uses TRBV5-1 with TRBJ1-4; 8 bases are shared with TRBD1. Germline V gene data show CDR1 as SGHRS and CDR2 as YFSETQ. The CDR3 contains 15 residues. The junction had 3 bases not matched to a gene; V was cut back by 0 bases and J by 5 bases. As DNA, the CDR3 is TGCGCCAGCAGCTTGGACGGGACAGGAAATGAAAAACTGTTTTTT. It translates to CASSLDGTGNEKLFF.

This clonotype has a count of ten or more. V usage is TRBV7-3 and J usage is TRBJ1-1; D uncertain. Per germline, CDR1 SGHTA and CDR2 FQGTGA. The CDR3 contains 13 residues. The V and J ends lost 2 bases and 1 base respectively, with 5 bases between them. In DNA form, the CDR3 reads TGTGCCAGCAGCTTATCCCAGAACACTGAAGCTTTCTTT. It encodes CASSLSQNTEAFF.

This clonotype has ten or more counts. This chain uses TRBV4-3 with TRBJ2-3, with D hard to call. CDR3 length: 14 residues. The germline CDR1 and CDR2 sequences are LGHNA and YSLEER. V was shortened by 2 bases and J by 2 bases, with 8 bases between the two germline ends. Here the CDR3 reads CASSQRLDTDTQYF. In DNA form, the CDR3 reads TGCGCCAGCAGCCAAAGACTGGACACAGATACGCAGTATTTT.

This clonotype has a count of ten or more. The CDR3 nucleotides are TGCGCCAGCAGCTTGTTACAGCTCCAAGAGACCCAGTACTTC. This encodes CASSLLQLQETQYF. The chain uses TRBV5-1 and TRBJ2-5; D is undetermined. Germline loops: CDR1 SGHRS, CDR2 YFSETQ. Trimming stripped 1 base from V and 1 base from J, with 8 bases between. The CDR3 totals 14 residues.

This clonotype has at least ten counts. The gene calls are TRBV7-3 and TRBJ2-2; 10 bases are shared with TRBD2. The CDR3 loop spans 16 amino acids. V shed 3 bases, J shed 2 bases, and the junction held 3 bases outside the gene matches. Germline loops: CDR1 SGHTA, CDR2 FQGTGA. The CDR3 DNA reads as TGTGCCAGCAGCTTTACTAGCGGGATAAACACCGGGGAGCTGTTTTTT. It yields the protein CASSFTSGINTGELFF.

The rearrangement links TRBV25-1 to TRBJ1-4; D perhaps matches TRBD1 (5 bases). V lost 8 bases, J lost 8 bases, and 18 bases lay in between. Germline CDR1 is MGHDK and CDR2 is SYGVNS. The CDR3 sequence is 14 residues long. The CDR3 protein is CASSAPEGAEKLFF. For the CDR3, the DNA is TGTGCCAGCTCCGCACCCGAAGGGGCCGAAAAACTGTTTTTT. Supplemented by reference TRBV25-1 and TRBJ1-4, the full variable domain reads EADIYQTPRYLVIGTGKKITLECSQTMGHDKMYWYQQDPGMELHLIHYSYGVNSTEKGDLSSESTVSRIRTEHFPLTLESARPSHTSQYLCASSAPEGAEKLFFGSGTQLSVL.

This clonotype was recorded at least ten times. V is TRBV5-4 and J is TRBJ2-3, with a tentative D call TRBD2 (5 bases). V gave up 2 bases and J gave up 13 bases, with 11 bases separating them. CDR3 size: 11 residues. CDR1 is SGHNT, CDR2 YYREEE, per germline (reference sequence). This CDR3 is CASSFRTHEYF. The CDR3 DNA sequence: TGTGCCAGCAGCTTCAGGACTCACGAGTATTTT. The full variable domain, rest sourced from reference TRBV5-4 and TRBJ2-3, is ETGVTQSPTHLIKTRGQQVTLRCSSQSGHNTVSWYQQALGQGPQFIFQYYREEENGRGNFPPRFSGLQFPNYSSELNVNALELDDSALYLCASSFRTHEYFGPGTRLTVL.

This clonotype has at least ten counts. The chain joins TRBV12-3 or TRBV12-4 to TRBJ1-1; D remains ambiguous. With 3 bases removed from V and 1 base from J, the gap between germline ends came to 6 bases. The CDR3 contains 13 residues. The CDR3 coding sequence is TGTGCCAGCAGTTTTGGGCGGAACACTGAAGCTTTCTTT. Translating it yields CASSFGRNTEAFF.

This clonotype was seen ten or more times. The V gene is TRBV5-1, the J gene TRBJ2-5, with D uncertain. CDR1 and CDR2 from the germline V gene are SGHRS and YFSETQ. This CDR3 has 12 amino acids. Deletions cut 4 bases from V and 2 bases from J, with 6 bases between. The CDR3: CASSRTQETQYF. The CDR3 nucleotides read TGCGCCAGCAGCCGTACGCAAGAGACCCAGTACTTC.

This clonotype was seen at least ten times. CDR3 residues: CASSLVVGLARTDTQYF. Written as DNA, the CDR3 is TGTGCCAGCAGCTTAGTCGTGGGACTAGCGCGCACAGATACGCAGTATTTT. The V and J genes are TRBV7-9 and TRBJ2-3; 10 bases are a match to TRBD2. From germline, CDR1 is SEHNR and CDR2 FQNEAQ (reference sequence). V dropped 1 base and J dropped 1; count of bases not matched to a gene: 5. This CDR3 region has 17 residues.

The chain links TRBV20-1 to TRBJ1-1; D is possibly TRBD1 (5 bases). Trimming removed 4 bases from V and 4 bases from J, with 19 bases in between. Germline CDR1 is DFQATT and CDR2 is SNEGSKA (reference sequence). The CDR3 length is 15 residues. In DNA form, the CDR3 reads TGCAGTGCTATCTCCCCCCAGGGTCGGGCCACTGAAGCTTTCTTT. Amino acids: CSAISPQGRATEAFF.

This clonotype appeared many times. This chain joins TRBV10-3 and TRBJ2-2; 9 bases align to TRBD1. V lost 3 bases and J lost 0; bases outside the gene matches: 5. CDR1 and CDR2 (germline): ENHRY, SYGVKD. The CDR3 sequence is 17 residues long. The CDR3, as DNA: TGTGCCATCAGTGAAGGACAGGGGCCCTCGAACACCGGGGAGCTGTTTTTT. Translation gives CAISEGQGPSNTGELFF.

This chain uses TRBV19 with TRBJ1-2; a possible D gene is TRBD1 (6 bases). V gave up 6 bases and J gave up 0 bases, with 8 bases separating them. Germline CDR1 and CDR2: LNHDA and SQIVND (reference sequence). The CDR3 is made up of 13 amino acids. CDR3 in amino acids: CASRGDTNYGYTF. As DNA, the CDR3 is TGTGCCAGTAGGGGGGACACTAACTATGGCTACACCTTC.

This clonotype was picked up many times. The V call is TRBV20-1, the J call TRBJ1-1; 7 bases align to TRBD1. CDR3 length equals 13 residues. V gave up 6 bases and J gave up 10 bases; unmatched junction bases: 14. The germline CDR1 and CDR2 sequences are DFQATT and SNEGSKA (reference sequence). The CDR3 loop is CSANRGQGDVAFF. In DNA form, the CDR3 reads TGCAGTGCAAACAGGGGACAAGGAGACGTAGCTTTCTTT.

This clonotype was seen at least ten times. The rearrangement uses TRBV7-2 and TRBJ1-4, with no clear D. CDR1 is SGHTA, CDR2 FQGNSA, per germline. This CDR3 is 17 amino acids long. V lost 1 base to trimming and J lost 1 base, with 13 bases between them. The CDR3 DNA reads TGTGCCAGCAGCTTAGGTGTCCCCCCAGGAACTAATGAAAAACTGTTTTTT. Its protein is CASSLGVPPGTNEKLFF.